These 10 T cell receptor beta chains originate from one sample sequenced in a study of cytomegalovirus exposure and HLA in healthy donors. Use of 60 Vbeta and 13 Jbeta primers characterized the PCR. The assay was immunoSEQ multiplex PCR, and TCRdb's table has in-frame clones only and misses some. Recorded for this sample: around 100,000 clones. Source material: PBMCs. The receptors originated from a man aged 25-45 years in good health and CMV-seronegative.

J is TRBJ1-2 and V is TRBV6-5; TRBD1 aligns across 8 bases. The CDR3 is 16 residues long. V trimming: 2 bases; J trimming: 2 bases; junction bases outside the gene matches: 7. Germline V lookup: CDR1 MNHEY, CDR2 SVGAGI. The CDR3 nucleotides are TGTGCCAGCAGTTACCGACAGGGGACCTCGAACTATGGCTACACCTTC. Protein product: CASSYRQGTSNYGYTF.

The CDR3 region is CASSLVGAISGNTIYF. The CDR3 DNA is TGCGCCAGCAGCTTGGTGGGGGCTATCTCTGGAAACACCATATATTTT. The chain employs TRBV5-1 and TRBJ1-3; maybe TRBD1 (6 bases). Trimming took off 0 bases at V and 0 bases at J, with 10 bases between the two ends. The CDR3 is made up of 16 amino acids. Germline CDR1 is SGHRS and CDR2 is YFSETQ.

The V and J genes are TRBV7-6 and TRBJ1-1; TRBD1 aligns across 8 bases. The CDR3 sequence is 16 residues long. The trim removed 5 bases at V and 5 bases at J, leaving 13 bases unmatched. Germline values: CDR1 SGHVS, CDR2 FNYEAQ. The CDR3 bases are TGTGCCAGCAGCCCCGGGACAGGCCCCCGGGGGACTGAAGCTTTCTTT. The encoded protein is CASSPGTGPRGTEAFF. Supplemented by reference TRBV7-6 and TRBJ1-1, the full variable domain reads GAGVSQSPRYKVTKRGQDVALRCDPISGHVSLYWYRQALGQGPEFLTYFNYEAQQDKSGLPNDRFSAERPEGSISTLTIQRTEQRDSAMYRCASSPGTGPRGTEAFFGQGTRLTVV.

V usage is TRBV19 and J usage is TRBJ2-3; TRBD1 matches at 7 bases. Trimming at V came to 5 bases and at J to 0 bases, leaving 11 bases not matched to a gene. The length of the CDR3 is 17 residues. CDR1 and CDR2 from the germline V gene are LNHDA and SQIVND (reference sequence). This chain's CDR3 is CASSPILTGVSTDTQYF. The CDR3 DNA reads as TGTGCCAGTAGTCCGATCTTAACAGGGGTCAGCACAGATACGCAGTATTTT.

The V and J genes are TRBV7-9 and TRBJ1-1, with D maybe TRBD1 (5 bases). Trimming stripped 8 bases from V and 4 bases from J, with 8 bases between. This CDR3 is built from 11 residues. Germline V CDR1 and CDR2: SEHNR, FQNEAQ (reference sequence). DNA of the CDR3: TGTGCCAGCGGAGGGGTCACTGAAGCTTTCTTT. This sequence encodes CASGGVTEAFF.

The chain recombines TRBV7-9 with TRBJ2-1; 13 nucleotides agree with TRBD2. This CDR3 contains 15 residues. Per germline, CDR1 SEHNR and CDR2 FQNEAQ (reference sequence). Trimming cost V 5 bases and J 10 bases; bases outside gene matches: 8. This CDR3 is CASSATSGGAEEQFF. The CDR3 nucleotides read TGTGCCAGCAGCGCAACTAGCGGGGGGGCGGAGGAGCAGTTCTTC.

The CDR3 coding sequence is TGTGCCTGGAGTTTAACCGGGACAGGGGTCAAAAACATTCAGTACTTC. Its translation: CAWSLTGTGVKNIQYF. The V and J genes are TRBV30 and TRBJ2-4; the match to TRBD1 covers 10 bases. Trimming took 2 bases from V and 3 from J; bases not matched to a gene: 7. Germline lookup yields CDR1 GTSNPN and CDR2 SVGIG (reference sequence). The CDR3 has 16 residues. The entire variable domain, with the rest obtained from reference TRBV30 and TRBJ2-4, is as follows: SQTIHQWPATLVQPVGSPLSLECTVEGTSNPNLYWYRQAAGRGLQLLFYSVGIGQISSEVPQNLSASRPQDRQFILSSKKLLLSDSGFYLCAWSLTGTGVKNIQYFGAGTRLSVL.

The chain joins TRBV19 to TRBJ1-5, with D tentatively TRBD1 (5 bases). CDR1 and CDR2 from the germline V gene are LNHDA and SQIVND (reference sequence). The CDR3 is 16 amino acids. The V gene lost 6 bases and the J gene lost 6 bases, with 21 bases spanning the gap. CDR3 sequence reads: CASSRDPGIRSQPQHF. In DNA, the CDR3 is TGTGCCAGTAGCAGAGACCCAGGGATTCGAAGTCAGCCCCAGCATTTT.

CDR3 sequence: CASSPSLGRGDTDTQYF. DNA for the CDR3: TGTGCCAGCAGCCCTTCATTAGGGCGGGGGGACACAGATACGCAGTATTTT. This chain connects TRBV5-4 to TRBJ2-3; TRBD2 matches 8 bases. CDR1 is SGHNT and CDR2 is YYREEE in the germline V gene (reference sequence). V was pared by 4 bases and J by 2 bases, with 12 bases of the junction left unmatched. The CDR3 is 17 residues long.

V is TRBV10-3 and J is TRBJ2-5; no clear D gene. The CDR3 totals 13 residues. V was pared by 2 bases and J by 2 bases, with 6 bases between. Germline assignment: CDR1 ENHRY and CDR2 SYGVKD. For the CDR3, the DNA is TGTGCCATCAGTGAGCGGTCTCAAGAGACCCAGTACTTC. It encodes CAISERSQETQYF.